This TCR beta chain was sequenced for a study of shared clonotypes between healthy human individuals. V was trimmed by 6 bases and J by 0 bases, leaving 14 bases between them. Germline V gene data show CDR1 as MDHEN and CDR2 as SYDVKM. CDR3 length: 15 residues. Researchers drew on roughly 100 million PBMCs for genomic DNA from unsorted samples. With regard to this clone: Its antigen is currently unknown.

Study results and limitations: Represented diversity (both genetic and exposure-history) was limited by the small number of donors.

This table comes from immunoSEQ multiplex PCR, and its TCRdb copy is limited to in-frame clones, with some not included. The table lists some 480,000 clones, roughly 85% of them singletons, with over 9.5% in the top ten. What was sequenced was PBMCs. The receptor was isolated from a woman aged 40 to 50 in good health. Some clones in this sample may be carry-over from other donors' samples. This chain connects TRBV28 to TRBJ1-1; D may be TRBD1 (5 bases). For the CDR3, the DNA is TGTGCCAGCAGCCCTCCCGGGGCCTTGAACACTGAAGCTTTCTTT. Translation gives CASSPPGALNTEAFF.